These T cell receptor beta chains were read from a single sample in a study of Ad26.COV2.S vaccination and SARS-CoV-2 variants. Here immunoSEQ multiplex PCR was the method, and the copy in TCRdb shows in-frame clones only, minus some. The sample consists of fewer than 400,000 clones, about 85% of them appearing once. The sample here was peripheral blood, taken in a trial of Ad26.COV2.S vaccine versus placebo. These receptors came from a person between 18 and 65 years old who received the Ad26.COV2.S COVID-19 vaccine or a placebo. Each CDR3 is given with its conserved first and last residue. The D gene is left open where the match is weak. Not every row has a clone size; where given, it reads once, few, many or a size class.

TRBV11-2	NA	NA	TRBJ2-5	CASRLRYQETQYF	TGTGCCAGCAGACTAAGGTACCAAGAGACCCAGTACTTC
TRBV28	NA	NA	TRBJ2-2	CASSLLQGLSTGELFF	TGTGCCAGCAGTTTACTCCAGGGTTTAAGCACCGGGGAGCTGTTTTTT
TRBV9	once	TRBD1	TRBJ1-2	CASRQSGTGNYGYTF	TGTGCCAGCAGACAATCCGGGACAGGGAACTATGGCTACACCTTC
TRBV6-5	once	NA	TRBJ2-1	CASSRGGEQFF	TGTGCCAGCAGCCGGGGTGGGGAGCAGTTCTTC
TRBV9	once	NA	TRBJ1-6	CASSVPGPNSPLHF	TGTGCCAGCAGCGTACCGGGACCGAATTCACCCCTCCACTTT
TRBV3-1/TRBV3-2	NA	TRBD2	TRBJ2-1	CASSQVERGNDEQFF	TGTGCCAGCAGCCAAGTTGAGCGGGGGAACGATGAGCAGTTCTTC
TRBV4-1	NA	NA	TRBJ1-2	CASSQVSRAFYGYTF	TGCGCCAGCAGCCAAGTATCCAGGGCCTTCTATGGCTACACCTTC
TRBV7-2	NA	NA	TRBJ1-1	CASRIGMNTEAFF	TGTGCCAGCCGGATAGGGATGAACACTGAAGCTTTCTTT
TRBV11-3	NA	NA	TRBJ2-1	CASSNRRDEQFF	TGTGCCAGCAGCAACAGGAGGGATGAGCAGTTCTTC
TRBV13	few	NA	TRBJ2-3	CASSLRTVGTDTQYF	TGTGCCAGCAGCTTAAGGACTGTTGGCACAGATACGCAGTATTTT
TRBV2	NA	TRBD1	TRBJ1-2	CASTSPGRGRFGYTF	TGTGCCAGCACCTCCCCGGGGAGGGGGCGCTTTGGCTACACCTTC
TRBV27	NA	NA	TRBJ2-7	CASSLRGLLYEQYF	TGTGCCAGCAGTTTACGGGGGCTTCTCTACGAGCAGTACTTC
TRBV5-1	NA	TRBD1	TRBJ2-7	CASSFRWTGVYEQYF	TGCGCCAGCAGCTTTCGGTGGACAGGAGTCTACGAGCAGTACTTC
TRBV28	NA	NA	TRBJ2-3	CASGRDTQYF	TGTGCCAGCGGCCGGGATACGCAGTATTTT
TRBV5-1	NA	NA	TRBJ2-3	CASSGIQGSTDTQYF	TGCGCCAGCAGCGGAATACAGGGTAGCACAGATACGCAGTATTTT
TRBV7-9	NA	TRBD1	TRBJ2-3	CASSSPGQSTDTQYF	TGTGCCAGCAGCTCACCGGGACAGAGCACAGATACGCAGTATTTT
TRBV9	NA	NA	TRBJ1-1	CASSVGTGPNTEAFF	TGTGCCAGCAGCGTAGGAACAGGGCCGAACACTGAAGCTTTCTTT
TRBV28	NA	NA	TRBJ1-6	CASSTSIANSPLHF	TGTGCCAGCAGTACCTCGATAGCCAATTCACCCCTCCACTTT